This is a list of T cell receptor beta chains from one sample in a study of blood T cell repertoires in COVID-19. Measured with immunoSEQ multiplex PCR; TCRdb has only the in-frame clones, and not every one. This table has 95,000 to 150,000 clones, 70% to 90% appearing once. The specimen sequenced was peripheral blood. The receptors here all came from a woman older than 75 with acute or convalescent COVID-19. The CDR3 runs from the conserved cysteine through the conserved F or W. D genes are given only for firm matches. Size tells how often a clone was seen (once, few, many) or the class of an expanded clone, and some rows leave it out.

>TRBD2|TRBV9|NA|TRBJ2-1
TGTGCCAGCAGACCTAGCGGGTCGGGGCGAGGTGAGCAGTTCTTC
CASRPSGSGRGEQFF
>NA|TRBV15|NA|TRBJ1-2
TGTGCCACCAGCAGAGATACCAGTGGTAGCTACACCTTC
CATSRDTSGSYTF
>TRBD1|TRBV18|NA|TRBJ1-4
TGTGCCAGCTCACCATTGCCACAGGGGAGCCTGAATGAAAAACTGTTTTTT
CASSPLPQGSLNEKLFF
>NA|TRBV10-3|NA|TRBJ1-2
TGTGCCATCAGTGTTGACGGACTCTATGGCTACACCTTC
CAISVDGLYGYTF
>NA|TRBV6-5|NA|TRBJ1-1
TGTGCCACTTCCGACCCAGGGATGAACACTGAAGCTTTCTTT
CATSDPGMNTEAFF
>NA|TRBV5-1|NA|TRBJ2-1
TGCGCCAGCAGCTTGGAACCGGTGAGGGTCTACAATGAGCAGTTCTTC
CASSLEPVRVYNEQFF
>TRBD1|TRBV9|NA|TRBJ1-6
TGTGCCAGCATCTTACACCCGGGACAGGGAAATTCACCCCTCCACTTT
CASILHPGQGNSPLHF
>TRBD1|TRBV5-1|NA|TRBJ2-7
TGCGCCAGCAGCTTGACAGGGGGCGCTCACGAGCAGTACTTC
CASSLTGGAHEQYF
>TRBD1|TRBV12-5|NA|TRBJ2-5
TGTGCTAGCAGCACCGGGACAGCAGAAGAGACCCAGTACTTC
CASSTGTAEETQYF
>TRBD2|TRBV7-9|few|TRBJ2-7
TGTGCCAGCAGCCCACTAGCGGGGGAAACCTACGAGCAGTACTTC
CASSPLAGETYEQYF
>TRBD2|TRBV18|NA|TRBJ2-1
TGTGCCAGCTCACCACCCGCAGCGGGAGGAGGTGAGCAGTTCTTC
CASSPPAAGGGEQFF
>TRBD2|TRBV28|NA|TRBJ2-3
TGTGCCAGCAGTTTCTGGACTAGCCGTTACCCCACAGATACGCAGTATTTT
CASSFWTSRYPTDTQYF
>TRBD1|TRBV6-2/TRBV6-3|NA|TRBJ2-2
TGTGCCAGCAGTGCAGGGGGCGCGGCCACCGGGGAGCTGTTTTTT
CASSAGGAATGELFF
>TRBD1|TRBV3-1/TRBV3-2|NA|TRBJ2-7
TGTGCCAGCAGCCAAACCCCGGGACAGAAGTACTACGAGCAGTACTTC
CASSQTPGQKYYEQYF
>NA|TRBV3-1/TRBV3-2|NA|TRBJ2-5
TGTGCCAGCAGCCAAGATTATGGCAGGGTGAGGGAGACCCAGTACTTC
CASSQDYGRVRETQYF
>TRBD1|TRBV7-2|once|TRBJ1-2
TGTGCCAGCAGCTTAACAGGGGATACGCGCTACACCTTC
CASSLTGDTRYTF
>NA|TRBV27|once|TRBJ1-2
TGTGCCAGCCCACTCAAGAAGGGGACAAACACAAACTATGGCTACACCTTC
CASPLKKGTNTNYGYTF
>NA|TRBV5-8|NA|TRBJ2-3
TGTGCCAGCAGCCGACAGTGGGCAGATACGCAGTATTTT
CASSRQWADTQYF
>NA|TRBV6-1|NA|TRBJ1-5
TGTGCCAGCAGTGAAGTACAGGGTGGAACTAATCAGCCCCAGCATTTT
CASSEVQGGTNQPQHF
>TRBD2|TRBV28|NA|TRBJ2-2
TGTGCCAGCAACCGACTAGCGGCATTTTCCGGGGAGCTGTTTTTT
CASNRLAAFSGELFF
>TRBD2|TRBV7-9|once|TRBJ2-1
TGTGCCAGCAGCCGGACTAGCGGGACATGGGGGTACAATGAGCAGTTCTTC
CASSRTSGTWGYNEQFF
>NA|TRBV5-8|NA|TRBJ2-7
TGTGCCAGCAGCTCCCGAACCCTAACCTACGAGCAGTACTTC
CASSSRTLTYEQYF
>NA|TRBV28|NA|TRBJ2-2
TGTGCCAGCGCGGGCCTGTTCTACACCGGGGAGCTGTTTTTT
CASAGLFYTGELFF
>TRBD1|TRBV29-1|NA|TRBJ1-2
TGCAGTGTAACGGGGGGGACAGACCCCTATGGCTACACCTTC
CSVTGGTDPYGYTF
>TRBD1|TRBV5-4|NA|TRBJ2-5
TGTGCCAGCAGCCCCCGACAGGGTTTGGAGACCCAGTACTTC
CASSPRQGLETQYF
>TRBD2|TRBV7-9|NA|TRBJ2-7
TGTGCCAGCAGCCCCTCCAGCGGGAGAGCCTACGAGCAGTACTTC
CASSPSSGRAYEQYF
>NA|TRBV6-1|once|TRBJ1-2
TGTGCCAGCAGTGAAGCGCGTCAGGGGAGTTACGGCTACACCTTC
CASSEARQGSYGYTF
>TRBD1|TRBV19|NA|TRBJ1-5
TGTGCCAGTAGAAGCATCGGACAGGGCAATCAGCCCCAGCATTTT
CASRSIGQGNQPQHF
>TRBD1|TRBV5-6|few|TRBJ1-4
TGTGCCAGAGAAGGATGCGCACAGGGGGCTTTAGCTAATGAAAAACTGTTTTTT
CAREGCAQGALANEKLFF